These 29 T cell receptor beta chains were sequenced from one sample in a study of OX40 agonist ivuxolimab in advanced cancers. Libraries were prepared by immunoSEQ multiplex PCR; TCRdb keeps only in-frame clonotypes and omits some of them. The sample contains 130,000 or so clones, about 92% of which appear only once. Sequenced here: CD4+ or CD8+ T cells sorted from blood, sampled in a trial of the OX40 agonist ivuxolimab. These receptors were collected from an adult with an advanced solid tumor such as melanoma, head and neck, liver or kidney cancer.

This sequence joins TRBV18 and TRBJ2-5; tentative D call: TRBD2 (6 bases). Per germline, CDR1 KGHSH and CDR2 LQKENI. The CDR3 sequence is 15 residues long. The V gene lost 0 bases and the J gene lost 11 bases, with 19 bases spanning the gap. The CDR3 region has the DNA TGTGCCAGCTCACCACCTGGGGGGTGGGATCGGGAGCAGTACTTC. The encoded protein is CASSPPGGWDREQYF. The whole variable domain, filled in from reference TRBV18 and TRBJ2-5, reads NAGVMQNPRHLVRRRGQEARLRCSPMKGHSHVYWYRQLPEEGLKFMVYLQKENIIDESGMPKERFSAEFPKEGPSILRIQQVVRGDSAAYFCASSPPGGWDREQYFGPGTRLLVL.

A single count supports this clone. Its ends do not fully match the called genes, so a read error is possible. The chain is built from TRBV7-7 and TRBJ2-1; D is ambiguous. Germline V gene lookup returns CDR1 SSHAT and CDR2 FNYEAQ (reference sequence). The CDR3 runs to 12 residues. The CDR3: CASSPLGNEQFF. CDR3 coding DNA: TGTGCTAGCAGCCCCTTAGGGAATGAGCAGTTCTTC.

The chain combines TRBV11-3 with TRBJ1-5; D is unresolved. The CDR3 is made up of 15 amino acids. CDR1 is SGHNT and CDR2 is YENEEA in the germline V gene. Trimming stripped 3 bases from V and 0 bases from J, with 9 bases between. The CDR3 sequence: CASSLQDYSNQPQHF. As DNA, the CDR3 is TGTGCCAGCAGCTTGCAGGACTATAGCAATCAGCCCCAGCATTTT.

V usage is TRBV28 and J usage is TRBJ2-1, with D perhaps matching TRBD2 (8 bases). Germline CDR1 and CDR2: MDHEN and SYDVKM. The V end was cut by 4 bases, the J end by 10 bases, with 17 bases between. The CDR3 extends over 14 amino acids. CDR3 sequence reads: CASSSPGGGQEQFF. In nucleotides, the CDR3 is TGTGCCAGCAGTTCCCCGGGGGGGGGACAGGAGCAGTTCTTC. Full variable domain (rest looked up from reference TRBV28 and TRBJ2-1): DVKVTQSSRYLVKRTGEKVFLECVQDMDHENMFWYRQDPGLGLRLIYFSYDVKMKEKGDIPEGYSVSREKKERFSLILESASTNQTSMYLCASSSPGGGQEQFFGPGTRLTVL.

CDR3 sequence reads: CASSLLAGVFNEQFF. As DNA, the CDR3 is TGTGCCAGCAGCTTACTGGCGGGAGTATTCAATGAGCAGTTCTTC. The gene calls are TRBV7-9 and TRBJ2-1; 7 nucleotides agree with TRBD2. CDR3 length: 15 residues. Trimming took 2 bases from V and 6 from J; bases not matched to a gene: 7. Germline-derived CDR1 and CDR2 are SEHNR and FQNEAQ (reference sequence).

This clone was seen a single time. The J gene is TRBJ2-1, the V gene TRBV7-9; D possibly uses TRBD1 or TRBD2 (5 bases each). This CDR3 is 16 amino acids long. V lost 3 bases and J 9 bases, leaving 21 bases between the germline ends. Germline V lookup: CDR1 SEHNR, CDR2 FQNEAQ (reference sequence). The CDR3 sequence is CASSFMDGPWGIEQFF. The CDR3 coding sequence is TGTGCCAGCAGCTTTATGGACGGTCCTTGGGGGATTGAGCAGTTCTTC. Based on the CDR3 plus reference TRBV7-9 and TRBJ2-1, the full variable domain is DTGVSQNPRHKITKRGQNVTFRCDPISEHNRLYWYRQTLGQGPEFLTYFQNEAQLEKSRLLSDRFSAERPKGSFSTLEIQRTEQGDSAMYLCASSFMDGPWGIEQFFGPGTRLTVL.

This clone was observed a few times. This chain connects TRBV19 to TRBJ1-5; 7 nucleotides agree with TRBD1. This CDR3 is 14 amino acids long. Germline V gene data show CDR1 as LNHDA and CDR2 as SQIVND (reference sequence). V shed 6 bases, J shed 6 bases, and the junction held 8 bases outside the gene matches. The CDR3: CASSEQGRSQPQHF. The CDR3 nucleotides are TGTGCCAGTAGCGAACAGGGGAGGAGTCAGCCCCAGCATTTT.

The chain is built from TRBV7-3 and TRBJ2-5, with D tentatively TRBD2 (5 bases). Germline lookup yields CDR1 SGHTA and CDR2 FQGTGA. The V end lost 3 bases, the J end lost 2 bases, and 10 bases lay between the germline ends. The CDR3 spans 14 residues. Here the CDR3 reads CASSLRAAQETQYF. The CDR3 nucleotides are TGTGCCAGCAGCTTGCGGGCAGCTCAAGAGACCCAGTACTTC.

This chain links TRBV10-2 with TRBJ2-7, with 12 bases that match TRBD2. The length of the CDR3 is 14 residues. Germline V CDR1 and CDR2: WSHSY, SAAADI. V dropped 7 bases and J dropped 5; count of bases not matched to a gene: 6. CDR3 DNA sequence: TGCGCCAGCAAAACGACTAGCGGGAGCGACGAGCAGTACTTC. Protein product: CASKTTSGSDEQYF.

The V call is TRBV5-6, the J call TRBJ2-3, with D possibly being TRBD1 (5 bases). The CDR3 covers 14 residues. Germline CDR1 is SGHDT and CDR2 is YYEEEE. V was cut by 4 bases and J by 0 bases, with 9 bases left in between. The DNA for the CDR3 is TGTGCCAGCAGCCCGGACACAAGCACAGATACGCAGTATTTT. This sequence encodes CASSPDTSTDTQYF.

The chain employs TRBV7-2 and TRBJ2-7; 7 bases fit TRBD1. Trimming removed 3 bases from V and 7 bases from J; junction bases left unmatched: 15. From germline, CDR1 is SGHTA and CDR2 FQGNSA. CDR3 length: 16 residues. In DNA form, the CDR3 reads TGTGCCAGCAGCTTCCCCAATCTCCGACAGGGCGGAGAGCAGTACTTC. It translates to CASSFPNLRQGGEQYF.

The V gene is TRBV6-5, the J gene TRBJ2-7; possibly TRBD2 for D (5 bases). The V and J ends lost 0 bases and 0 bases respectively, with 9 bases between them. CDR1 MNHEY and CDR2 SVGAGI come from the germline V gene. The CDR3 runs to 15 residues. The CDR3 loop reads CASSYSRGSSYEQYF. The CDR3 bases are TGTGCCAGCAGTTACTCGAGAGGGAGCTCCTACGAGCAGTACTTC.

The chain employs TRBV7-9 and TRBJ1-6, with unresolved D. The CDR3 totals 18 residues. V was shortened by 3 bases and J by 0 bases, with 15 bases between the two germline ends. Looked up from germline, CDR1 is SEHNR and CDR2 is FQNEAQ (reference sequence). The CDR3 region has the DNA TGTGCCAGCAGCTTTGCTCATCAACATAGCTCCTATAATTCACCCCTCCACTTT. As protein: CASSFAHQHSSYNSPLHF.

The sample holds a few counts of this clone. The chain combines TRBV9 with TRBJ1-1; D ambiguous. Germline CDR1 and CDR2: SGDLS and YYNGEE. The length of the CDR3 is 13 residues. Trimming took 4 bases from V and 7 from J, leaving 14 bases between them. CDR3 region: CASSLELGGEAFF. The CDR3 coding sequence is TGTGCCAGCAGCTTAGAGCTAGGAGGTGAAGCTTTCTTT.

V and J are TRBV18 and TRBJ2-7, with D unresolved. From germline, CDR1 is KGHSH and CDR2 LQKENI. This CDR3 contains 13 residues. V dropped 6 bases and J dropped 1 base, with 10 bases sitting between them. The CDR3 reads CASSPTRSYEQYF. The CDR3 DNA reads TGTGCCAGCTCGCCGACACGGTCCTACGAGCAGTACTTC.

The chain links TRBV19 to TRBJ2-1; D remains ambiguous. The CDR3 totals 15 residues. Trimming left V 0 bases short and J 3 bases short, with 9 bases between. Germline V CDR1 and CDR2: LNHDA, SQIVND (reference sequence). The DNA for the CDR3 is TGTGCCAGTAGTATAGAGGGCTACCTCTACAATGAGCAGTTCTTC. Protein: CASSIEGYLYNEQFF.

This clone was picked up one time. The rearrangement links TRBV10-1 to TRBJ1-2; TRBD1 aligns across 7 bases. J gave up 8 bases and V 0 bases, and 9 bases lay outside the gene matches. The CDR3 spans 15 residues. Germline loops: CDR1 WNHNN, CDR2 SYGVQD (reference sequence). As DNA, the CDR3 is TGCGCCAGCAGTGAGTCGACGGGACAGTGGTCGGGCTACACCTTC. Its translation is CASSESTGQWSGYTF.

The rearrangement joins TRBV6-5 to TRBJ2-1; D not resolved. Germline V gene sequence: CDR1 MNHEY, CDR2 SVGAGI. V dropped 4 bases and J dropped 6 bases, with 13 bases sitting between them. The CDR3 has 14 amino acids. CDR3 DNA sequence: TGTGCCAGCAGTTTGGGAAATCAGCTCAATGAGCAGTTCTTC. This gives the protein CASSLGNQLNEQFF.

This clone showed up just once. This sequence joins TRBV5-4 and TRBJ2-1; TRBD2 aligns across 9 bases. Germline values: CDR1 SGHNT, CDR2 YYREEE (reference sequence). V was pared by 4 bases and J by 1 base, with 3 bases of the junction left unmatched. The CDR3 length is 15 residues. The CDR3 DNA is TGTGCCAGCAGCGCGACTAGCGGTTCCTACAATGAGCAGTTCTTC. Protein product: CASSATSGSYNEQFF.

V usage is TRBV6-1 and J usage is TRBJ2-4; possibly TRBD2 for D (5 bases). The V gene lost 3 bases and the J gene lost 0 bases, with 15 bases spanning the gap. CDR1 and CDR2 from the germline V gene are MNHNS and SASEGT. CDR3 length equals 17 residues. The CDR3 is CASSELGSGIAKNIQYF. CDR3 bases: TGTGCCAGCAGTGAGTTAGGGTCGGGGATAGCCAAAAACATTCAGTACTTC.

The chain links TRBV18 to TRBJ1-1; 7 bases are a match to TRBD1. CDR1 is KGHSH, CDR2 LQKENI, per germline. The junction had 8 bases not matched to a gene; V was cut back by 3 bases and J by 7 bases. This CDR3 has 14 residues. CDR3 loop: CASSPAGTEVEAFF. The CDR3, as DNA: TGTGCCAGCTCACCGGCCGGGACAGAAGTTGAAGCTTTCTTT. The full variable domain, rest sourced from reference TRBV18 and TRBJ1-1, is NAGVMQNPRHLVRRRGQEARLRCSPMKGHSHVYWYRQLPEEGLKFMVYLQKENIIDESGMPKERFSAEFPKEGPSILRIQQVVRGDSAAYFCASSPAGTEVEAFFGQGTRLTVV.

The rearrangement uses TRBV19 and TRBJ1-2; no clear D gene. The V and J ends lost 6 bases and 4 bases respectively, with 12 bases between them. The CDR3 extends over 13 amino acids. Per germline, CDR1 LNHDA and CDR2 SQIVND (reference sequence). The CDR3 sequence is CASRIGGGYGYTF. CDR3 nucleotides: TGTGCCAGTAGAATCGGCGGCGGCTATGGCTACACCTTC. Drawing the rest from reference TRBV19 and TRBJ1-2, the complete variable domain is DGGITQSPKYLFRKEGQNVTLSCEQNLNHDAMYWYRQDPGQGLRLIYYSQIVNDFQKGDIAEGYSVSREKKESFPLTVTSAQKNPTAFYLCASRIGGGYGYTFGSGTRLTVV.

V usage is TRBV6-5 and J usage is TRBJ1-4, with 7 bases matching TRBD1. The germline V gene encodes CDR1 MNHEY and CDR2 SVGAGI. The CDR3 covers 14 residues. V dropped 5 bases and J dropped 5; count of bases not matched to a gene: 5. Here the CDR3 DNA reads TGTGCCAGCAGTCCCCGGGACAGCAATGAAAAACTGTTTTTT. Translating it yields CASSPRDSNEKLFF.

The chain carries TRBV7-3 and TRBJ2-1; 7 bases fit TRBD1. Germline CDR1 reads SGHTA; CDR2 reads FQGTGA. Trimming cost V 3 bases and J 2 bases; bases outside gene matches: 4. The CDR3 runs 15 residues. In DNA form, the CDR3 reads TGTGCCAGCAGCTTCGACAGGGCAACCTACAATGAGCAGTTCTTC. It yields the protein CASSFDRATYNEQFF. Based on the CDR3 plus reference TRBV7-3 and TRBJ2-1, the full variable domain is GAGVSQTPSNKVTEKGKYVELRCDPISGHTALYWYRQSLGQGPEFLIYFQGTGAADDSGLPNDRFFAVRPEGSVSTLKIQRTERGDSAVYLCASSFDRATYNEQFFGPGTRLTVL.

The CDR3 DNA reads as TGTGCTAGTGGTGTCACGGCGGGGCAAGAGACCCAGTACTTC. Translated: CASGVTAGQETQYF. The V gene is TRBV12-5, the J gene TRBJ2-5; D perhaps matches TRBD2 (6 bases). The CDR3 spans 14 residues. Per the germline V gene, CDR1 is LGHNT and CDR2 is FRNRAP. The ends were cut back, 5 bases at V and 2 bases at J, with 12 bases in the middle.

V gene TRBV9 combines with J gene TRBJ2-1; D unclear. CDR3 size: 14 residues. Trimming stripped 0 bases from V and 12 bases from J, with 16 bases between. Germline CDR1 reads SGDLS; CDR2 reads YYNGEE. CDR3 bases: TGTGCCAGCAGCGTAGAGTCATCACACTCAAGGCAGTTCTTC. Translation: CASSVESSHSRQFF.

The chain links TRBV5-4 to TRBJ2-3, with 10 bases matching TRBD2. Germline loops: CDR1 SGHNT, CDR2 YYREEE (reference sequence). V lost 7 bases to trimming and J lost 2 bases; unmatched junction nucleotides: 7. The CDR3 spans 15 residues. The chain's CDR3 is CASGRAGGITDTQYF. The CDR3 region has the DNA TGTGCCAGCGGACGAGCGGGGGGGATCACAGATACGCAGTATTTT. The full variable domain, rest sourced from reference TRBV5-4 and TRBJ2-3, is ETGVTQSPTHLIKTRGQQVTLRCSSQSGHNTVSWYQQALGQGPQFIFQYYREEENGRGNFPPRFSGLQFPNYSSELNVNALELDDSALYLCASGRAGGITDTQYFGPGTRLTVL.

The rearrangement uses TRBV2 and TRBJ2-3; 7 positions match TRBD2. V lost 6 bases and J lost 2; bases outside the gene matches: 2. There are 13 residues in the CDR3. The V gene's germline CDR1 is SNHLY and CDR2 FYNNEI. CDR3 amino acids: CASSRDYTDTQYF. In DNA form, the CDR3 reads TGTGCCAGCAGCAGGGACTACACAGATACGCAGTATTTT.

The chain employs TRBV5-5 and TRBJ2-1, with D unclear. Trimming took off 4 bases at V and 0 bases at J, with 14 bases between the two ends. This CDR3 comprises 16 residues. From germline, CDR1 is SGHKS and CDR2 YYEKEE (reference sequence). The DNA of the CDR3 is TGTGCCAGCAGCCCTGGGGTGCGAAGCTCCTACAATGAGCAGTTCTTC. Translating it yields CASSPGVRSSYNEQFF.